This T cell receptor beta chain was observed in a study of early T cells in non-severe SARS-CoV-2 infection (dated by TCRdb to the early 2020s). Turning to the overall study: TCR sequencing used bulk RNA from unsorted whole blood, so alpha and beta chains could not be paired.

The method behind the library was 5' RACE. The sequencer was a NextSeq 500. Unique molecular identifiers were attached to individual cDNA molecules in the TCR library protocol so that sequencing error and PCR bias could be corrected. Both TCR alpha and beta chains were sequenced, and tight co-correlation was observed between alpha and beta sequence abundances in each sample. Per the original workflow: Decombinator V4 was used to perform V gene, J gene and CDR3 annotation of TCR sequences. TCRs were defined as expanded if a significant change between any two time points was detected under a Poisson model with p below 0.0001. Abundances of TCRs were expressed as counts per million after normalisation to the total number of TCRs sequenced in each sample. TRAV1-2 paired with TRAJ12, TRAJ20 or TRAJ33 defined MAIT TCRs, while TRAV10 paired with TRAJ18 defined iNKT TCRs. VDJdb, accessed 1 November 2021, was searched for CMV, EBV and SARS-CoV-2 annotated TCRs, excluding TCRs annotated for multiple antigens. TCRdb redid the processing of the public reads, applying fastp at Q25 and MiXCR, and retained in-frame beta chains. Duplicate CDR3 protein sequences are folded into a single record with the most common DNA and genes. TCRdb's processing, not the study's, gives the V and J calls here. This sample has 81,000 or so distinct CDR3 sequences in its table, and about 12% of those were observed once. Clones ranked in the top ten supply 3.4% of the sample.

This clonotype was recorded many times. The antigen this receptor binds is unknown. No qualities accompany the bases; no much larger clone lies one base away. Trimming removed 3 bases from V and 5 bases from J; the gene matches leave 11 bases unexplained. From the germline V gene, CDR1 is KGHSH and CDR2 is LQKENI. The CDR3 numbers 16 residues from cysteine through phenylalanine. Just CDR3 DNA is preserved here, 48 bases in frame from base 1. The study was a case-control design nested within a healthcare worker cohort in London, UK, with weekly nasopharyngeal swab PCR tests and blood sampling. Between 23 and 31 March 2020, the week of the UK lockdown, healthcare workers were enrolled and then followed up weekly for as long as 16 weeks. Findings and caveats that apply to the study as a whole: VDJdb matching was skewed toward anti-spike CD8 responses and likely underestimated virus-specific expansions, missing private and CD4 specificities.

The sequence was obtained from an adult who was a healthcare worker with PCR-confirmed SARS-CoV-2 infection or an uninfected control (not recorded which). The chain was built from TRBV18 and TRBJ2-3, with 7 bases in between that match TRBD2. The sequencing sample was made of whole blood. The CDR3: CASSPPYAGAEDTQYF. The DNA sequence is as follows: TGTGCCAGCTCACCCCCCTACGCGGGAGCGGAAGATACGCAGTATTTT. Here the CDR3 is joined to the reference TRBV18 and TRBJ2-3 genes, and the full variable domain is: NAGVMQNPRHLVRRRGQEARLRCSPMKGHSHVYWYRQLPEEGLKFMVYLQKENIIDESGMPKERFSAEFPKEGPSILRIQQVVRGDSAAYFCASSPPYAGAEDTQYFGPGTRLTVL.